This TCR beta chain was recovered during a study of long-term antiretroviral therapy in people with HIV. Researchers report immunoSEQ v3.0 was run at survey level. Assay: immunoSEQ multiplex PCR; the TCRdb copy retains only in-frame clones and omits some. The data contain about 17,000 clones, 85% to 95% of them singletons. Germline CDR1 SGHNT, CDR2 YENEEA. The CDR3 contains 14 residues. The ends were cut back, 1 base at V and 4 bases at J, with 8 bases in the middle. The sample consisted of unsorted PBMCs, taken roughly 10 years after starting antiretroviral therapy. This receptor was taken from a man under 40 with HIV. V and J are TRBV11-3 and TRBJ2-1; D gene ambiguous. The chain's CDR3 is CASSLGGPYNEQFF. DNA for the CDR3: TGTGCCAGCAGCTTAGGAGGCCCGTACAATGAGCAGTTCTTC.